The clone carrying this TCR beta chain was counted between two and nine times. The sample belongs to a study of T cell changes during pregnancy in multiple sclerosis. The CDR3 spans 13 residues. Between the trimmed V and J ends, which lost 3 bases and 6 bases, there was a span of 11 bases. The germline V gene encodes CDR1 SGHAT and CDR2 FQNNGV. TCRdb's copy holds only in-frame clones and misses some; the assay was immunoSEQ multiplex PCR. Of roughly 30,000 clones detected, approximately 86% appear once; the ten largest clones hold about 0.8%. The specimen comprised CD4+ T cells from peripheral blood mononuclear cells, sampled in the first trimester of pregnancy. The V call is TRBV11-2, the J call TRBJ1-1; D not resolved. This clonotype originated in a female donor in good health, enrolled as a control in a pregnancy study. CDR3 loop: CASSFSGAAEAFF. DNA of the CDR3: TGTGCCAGCAGCTTCTCGGGTGCGGCTGAAGCTTTCTTT.